This T cell receptor (beta chain) was profiled in a study of siplizumab effects on memory and regulatory T cells. The study's findings and limits: Unstimulated subsets accounted for the mapping of only a minor share of the clones that were alloreactive. Naive T cells appeared more varied than memory cells and looked like key alloresponse contributors.

There are 15 residues in the CDR3. Losses at the gene ends were 2 bases for V and 5 bases for J; bases not matched to a gene: 1. Germline CDR1 reads MNHNY; CDR2 reads SVGAGI (reference sequence). Method: immunoSEQ multiplex PCR; TCRdb's copy keeps in-frame clones and lacks some. The table has over 100,000 clones, about 91% seen once. Comments on this clone: The antigen is unknown.

This chain connects TRBV6-6 to TRBJ2-2; TRBD1 agrees at 11 bases. Sequenced sample: Tregs sorted from blood. The sequence came from a human donor in good health. In DNA, the CDR3 is TGTGCCAGCAGTTACGGGACAGGGGGAACCGGGGAGCTGTTTTTT. It is translated as CASSYGTGGTGELFF.